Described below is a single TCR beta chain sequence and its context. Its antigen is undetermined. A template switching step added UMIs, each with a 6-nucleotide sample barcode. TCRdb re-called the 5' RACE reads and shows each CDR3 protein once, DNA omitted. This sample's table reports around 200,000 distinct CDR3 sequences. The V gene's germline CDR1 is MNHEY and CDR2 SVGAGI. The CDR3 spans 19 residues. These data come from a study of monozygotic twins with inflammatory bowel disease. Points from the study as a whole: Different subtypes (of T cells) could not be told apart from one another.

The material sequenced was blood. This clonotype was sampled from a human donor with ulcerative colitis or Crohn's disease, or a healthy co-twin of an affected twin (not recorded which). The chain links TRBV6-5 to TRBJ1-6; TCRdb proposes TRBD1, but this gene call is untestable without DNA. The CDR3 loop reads CASSYVSGHRSSYNSPLHF.